This is a list of T cell receptor beta chains from one sample in a study of T-cell reconstitution after alpha-beta-depleted transplantation in children. One entry per CDR3 protein, called by TCRdb with MiXCR from the PCR reads. The repertoire holds 300,000 to 400,000 distinct CDR3 sequences, around 15% seen once, with approximately 38% in the top ten. The material sequenced was PBMCs, mostly from graft donor cells, taken 360 days after TCRalphabeta/CD19-depleted stem cell transplant. The receptors were gathered from a male patient aged 2-15 years who had a stem cell transplant for acute lymphoblastic leukemia, so the T cells may come from the graft donor. Each CDR3 is given without its conserved first and last residue. The D gene is left open where the match is weak. Only some rows state a clone size, as once, few, many or a class for expanded clones.

abundance	len	v_gene	j_gene	d_gene	CDR3aa
few	14	TRBV5-1	TRBJ2-7	TRBD2	ASSSRLALRSYEQY
few	14	TRBV7-8	TRBJ2-7	TRBD2	ASSSRGDPYSYEQY
.	14	TRBV12-3/TRBV12-4	TRBJ2-1	TRBD2	ASSPGLLITYNEQF
few	14	TRBV4-1	TRBJ1-5	TRBD1	ASSHYRGPANQPQH
.	15	TRBV4-1	TRBJ1-3	TRBD1	ASSQVRQGISGNTIY
few	11	TRBV30	TRBJ2-7	.	AWSSVLGYEQY
once	14	TRBV12-3/TRBV12-4	TRBJ2-6	TRBD1	ASSGRTGPGANVLT
many	14	TRBV4-2	TRBJ2-5	TRBD2	ASSPTSGRYQETQY
.	13	TRBV7-3	TRBJ2-3	.	ASSLAEGGTDTQY
.	15	TRBV7-9	TRBJ2-3	TRBD2	ASSRISGRAGTDTQY
once	12	TRBV5-6	TRBJ2-5	TRBD2	ASSSVWGGETQY
.	20	TRBV25-1	TRBJ2-1	TRBD2	ASSERFGSPGASGSLYNEQF
.	14	TRBV9	TRBJ2-3	TRBD1	ASSARRDRPTDTQY
.	13	TRBV20-1	TRBJ1-6	.	SARDPFSRDSPLH